These T cell receptor beta chains were read from a single sample in a study of shared clonotypes between healthy human individuals. Here immunoSEQ multiplex PCR was the method, and the copy in TCRdb shows in-frame clones only, minus some. There are 550,000 to 850,000 clones in the sample; roughly two thirds occur only once, and approximately 1.8% lies in the top ten. Sequenced material: memory CD4+ T cells sorted from blood. The receptors were gathered from a woman in her twenties or thirties in good health. Each CDR3 is given with its conserved first and last residue. D genes are given only for firm matches. Clone size is not always given. Where it is, it says once, few, many or a class for expanded clones.

CDR3nt,CDR3aa,j_gene,v_gene,d_gene,abundance
TGTGCCAGCAGTGACCGAACACTTACCCAGCATTTT,CASSDRTLTQHF,TRBJ1-5,TRBV6-1,.,.
TGTGCCAGCAGCTATGGCCGCGGGTACTACGAGCAGTACTTC,CASSYGRGYYEQYF,TRBJ2-7,TRBV28,.,.
TGTGCCAGCAGCGTAGCGCAGGGGCACGACGAGCAGTACTTC,CASSVAQGHDEQYF,TRBJ2-7,TRBV9,.,.
TGTGCCAGTAGTTGGACAGGGCGCTATGGCTACACCTTC,CASSWTGRYGYTF,TRBJ1-2,TRBV19,TRBD1,few
TGTGCCAGCACGAGGGATCGGGGGCGAGGCAATCAGCCCCAGCATTTT,CASTRDRGRGNQPQHF,TRBJ1-5,TRBV2,.,.
TGTGCCAGCACCCCGCCCGGGGGGGGAAACAATGAGCAGTTCTTC,CASTPPGGGNNEQFF,TRBJ2-1,TRBV7-9,TRBD2,.
TGTGCCAGTAGCCAAGGACTAGCGGGACTTACACCTTACAATGAGCAGTTCTTC,CASSQGLAGLTPYNEQFF,TRBJ2-1,TRBV19,TRBD2,many
TGTGCCAGCAGCATAGATTTTGAAGAAAAACTGTTTTTT,CASSIDFEEKLFF,TRBJ1-4,TRBV5-4,.,once
TGTGCCAGCTCCCCTGGACCCGATGGGACTGAAGCTTTCTTT,CASSPGPDGTEAFF,TRBJ1-1,TRBV18,.,.
TGTGCCAGCACCGCTACAACTAATGAAAAACTGTTTTTT,CASTATTNEKLFF,TRBJ1-4,TRBV6-1,.,.
TGTGCCAGCAGTGAGGGTGGGACAAACTACGAGCAGTACTTC,CASSEGGTNYEQYF,TRBJ2-7,TRBV2,.,.
TGTGCCAGCAGCTTCGTTGGGGGCGGGGAGCAGTTCTTC,CASSFVGGGEQFF,TRBJ2-1,TRBV7-2,.,.
TGCAGCGTTGGACTGGACAGTAGCCAGCCCCAGCATTTT,CSVGLDSSQPQHF,TRBJ1-5,TRBV29-1,.,.
TGTGCCAGCAGCCCGACGACTAGCACAGATACGCAGTATTTT,CASSPTTSTDTQYF,TRBJ2-3,TRBV11-2,.,.